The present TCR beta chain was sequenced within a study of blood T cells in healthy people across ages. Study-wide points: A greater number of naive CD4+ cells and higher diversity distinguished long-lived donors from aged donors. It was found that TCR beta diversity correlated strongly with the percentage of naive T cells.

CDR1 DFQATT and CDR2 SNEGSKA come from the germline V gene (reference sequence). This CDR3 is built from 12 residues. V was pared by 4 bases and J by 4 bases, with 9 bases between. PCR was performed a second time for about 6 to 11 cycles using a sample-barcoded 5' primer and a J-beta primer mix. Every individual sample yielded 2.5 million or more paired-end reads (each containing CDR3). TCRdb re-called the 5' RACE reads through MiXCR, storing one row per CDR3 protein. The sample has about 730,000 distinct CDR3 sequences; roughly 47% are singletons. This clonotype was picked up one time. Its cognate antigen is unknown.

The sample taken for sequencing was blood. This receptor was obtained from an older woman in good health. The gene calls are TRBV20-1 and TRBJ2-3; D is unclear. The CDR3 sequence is CSANVRSDTQYF. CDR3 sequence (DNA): TGCAGTGCTAATGTGAGATCAGATACGCAGTATTTT.